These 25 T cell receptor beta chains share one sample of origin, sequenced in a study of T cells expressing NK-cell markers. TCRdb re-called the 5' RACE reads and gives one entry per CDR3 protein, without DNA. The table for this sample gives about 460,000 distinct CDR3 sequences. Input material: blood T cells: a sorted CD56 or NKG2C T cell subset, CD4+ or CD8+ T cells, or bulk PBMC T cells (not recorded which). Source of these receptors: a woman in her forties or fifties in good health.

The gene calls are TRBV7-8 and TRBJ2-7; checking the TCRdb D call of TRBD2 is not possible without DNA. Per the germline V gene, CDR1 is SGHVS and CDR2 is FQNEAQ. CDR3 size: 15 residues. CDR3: CASSLTLAGVSEQYF.

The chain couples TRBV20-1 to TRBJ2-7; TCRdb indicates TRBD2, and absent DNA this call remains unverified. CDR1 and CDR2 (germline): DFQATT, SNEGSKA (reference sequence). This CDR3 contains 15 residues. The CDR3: CSARLPTSGFYEQYF.

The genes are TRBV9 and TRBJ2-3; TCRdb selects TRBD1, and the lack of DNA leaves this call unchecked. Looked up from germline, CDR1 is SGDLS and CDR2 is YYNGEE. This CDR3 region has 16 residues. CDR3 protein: CASSASTGRSTDTQYF.

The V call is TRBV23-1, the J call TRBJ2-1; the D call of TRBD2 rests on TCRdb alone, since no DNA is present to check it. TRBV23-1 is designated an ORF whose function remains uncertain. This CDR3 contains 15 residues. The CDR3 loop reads CASSPPEVAYNEQFF.

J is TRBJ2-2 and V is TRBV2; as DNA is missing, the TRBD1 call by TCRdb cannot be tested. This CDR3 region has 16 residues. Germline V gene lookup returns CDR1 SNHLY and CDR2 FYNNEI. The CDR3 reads CASRAPGQDFSGELFF. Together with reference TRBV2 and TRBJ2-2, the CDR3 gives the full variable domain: EPEVTQTPSHQVTQMGQEVILRCVPISNHLYFYWYRQILGQKVEFLVSFYNNEISEKSEIFDDQFSVERPDGSNFTLKIRSTKLEDSAMYFCASRAPGQDFSGELFFGEGSRLTVL.

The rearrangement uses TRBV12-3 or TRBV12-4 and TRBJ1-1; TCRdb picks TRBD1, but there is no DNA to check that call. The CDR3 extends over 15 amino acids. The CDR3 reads CASRHPWGRDTEAFF.

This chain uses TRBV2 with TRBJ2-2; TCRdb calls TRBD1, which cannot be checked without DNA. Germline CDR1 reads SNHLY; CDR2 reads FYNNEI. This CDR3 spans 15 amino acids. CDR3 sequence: CASRLTGKETGELFF.

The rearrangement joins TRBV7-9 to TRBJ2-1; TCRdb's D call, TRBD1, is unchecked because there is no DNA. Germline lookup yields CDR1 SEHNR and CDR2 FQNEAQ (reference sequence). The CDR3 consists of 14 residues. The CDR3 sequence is CASSGGTYYNEQFF.

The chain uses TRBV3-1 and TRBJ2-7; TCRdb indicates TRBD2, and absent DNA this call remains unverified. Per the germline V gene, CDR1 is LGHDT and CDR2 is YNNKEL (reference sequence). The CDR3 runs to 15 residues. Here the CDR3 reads CASSQGTSGTYEQYF.

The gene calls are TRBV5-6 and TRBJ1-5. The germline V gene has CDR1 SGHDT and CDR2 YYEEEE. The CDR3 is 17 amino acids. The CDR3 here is CASSLALGRISGQPQHF.

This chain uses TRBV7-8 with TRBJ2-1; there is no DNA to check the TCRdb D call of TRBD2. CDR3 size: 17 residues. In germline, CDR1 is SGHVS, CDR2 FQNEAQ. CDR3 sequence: CASSLVRWTSRERTQFF.

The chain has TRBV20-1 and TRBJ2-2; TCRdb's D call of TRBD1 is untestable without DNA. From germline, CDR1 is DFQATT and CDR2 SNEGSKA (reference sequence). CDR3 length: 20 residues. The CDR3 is CRIRDKRPVGEDPGGGELFF.

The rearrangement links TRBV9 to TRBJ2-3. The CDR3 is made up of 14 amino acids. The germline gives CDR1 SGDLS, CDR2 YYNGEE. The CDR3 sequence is CASSEMDATDTQYF.

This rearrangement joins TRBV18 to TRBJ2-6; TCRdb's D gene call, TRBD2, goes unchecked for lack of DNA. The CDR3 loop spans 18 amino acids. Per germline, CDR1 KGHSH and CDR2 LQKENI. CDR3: CASSSTSGRQSGANVLTF.

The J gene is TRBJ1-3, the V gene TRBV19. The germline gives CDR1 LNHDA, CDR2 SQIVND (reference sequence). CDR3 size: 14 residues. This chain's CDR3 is CASSGTLTGNTIYF.

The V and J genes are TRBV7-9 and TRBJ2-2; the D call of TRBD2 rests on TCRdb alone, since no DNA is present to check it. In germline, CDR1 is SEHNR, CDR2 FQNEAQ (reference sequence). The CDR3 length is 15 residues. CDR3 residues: CASSPGAGFTGELFF.

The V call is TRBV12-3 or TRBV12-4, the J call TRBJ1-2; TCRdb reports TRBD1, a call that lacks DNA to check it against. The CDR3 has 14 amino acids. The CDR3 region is CASRYTGANYGYTF.

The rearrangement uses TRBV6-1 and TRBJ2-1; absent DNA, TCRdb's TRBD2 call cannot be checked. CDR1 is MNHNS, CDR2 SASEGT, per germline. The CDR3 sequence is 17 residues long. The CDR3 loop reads CASSDPVTFSGGNEQFF.

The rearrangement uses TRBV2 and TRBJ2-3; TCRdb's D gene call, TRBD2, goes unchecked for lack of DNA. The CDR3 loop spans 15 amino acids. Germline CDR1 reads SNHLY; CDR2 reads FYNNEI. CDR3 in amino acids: CASNLLASSTDTQYF.

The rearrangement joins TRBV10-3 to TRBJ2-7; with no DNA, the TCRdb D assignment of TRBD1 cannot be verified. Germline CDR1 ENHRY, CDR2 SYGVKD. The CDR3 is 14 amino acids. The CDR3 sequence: CATTPGGSSYEQYF.

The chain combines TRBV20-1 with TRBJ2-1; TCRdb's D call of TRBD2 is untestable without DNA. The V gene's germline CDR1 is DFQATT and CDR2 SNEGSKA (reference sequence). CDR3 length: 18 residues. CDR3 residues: CSATIYVAGGSSYNEQFF.

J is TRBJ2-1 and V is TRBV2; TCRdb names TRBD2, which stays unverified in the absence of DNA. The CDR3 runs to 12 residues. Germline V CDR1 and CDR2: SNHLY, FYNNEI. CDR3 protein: CAAGESWNEQFF.

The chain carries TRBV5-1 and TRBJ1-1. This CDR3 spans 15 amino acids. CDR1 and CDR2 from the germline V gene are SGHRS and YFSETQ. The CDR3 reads CASSLAKAGDTEAFF.

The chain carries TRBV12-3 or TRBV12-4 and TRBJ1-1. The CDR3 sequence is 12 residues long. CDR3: CASSFSELGAFF.

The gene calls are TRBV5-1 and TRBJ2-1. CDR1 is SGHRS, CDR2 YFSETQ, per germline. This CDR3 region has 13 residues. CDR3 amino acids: CASSVQFYNEQFF. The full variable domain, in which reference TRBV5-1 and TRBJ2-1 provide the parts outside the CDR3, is KAGVTQTPRYLIKTRGQQVTLSCSPISGHRSVSWYQQTPGQGLQFLFEYFSETQRNKGNFPGRFSGRQFSNSRSEMNVSTLELGDSALYLCASSVQFYNEQFFGPGTRLTVL.